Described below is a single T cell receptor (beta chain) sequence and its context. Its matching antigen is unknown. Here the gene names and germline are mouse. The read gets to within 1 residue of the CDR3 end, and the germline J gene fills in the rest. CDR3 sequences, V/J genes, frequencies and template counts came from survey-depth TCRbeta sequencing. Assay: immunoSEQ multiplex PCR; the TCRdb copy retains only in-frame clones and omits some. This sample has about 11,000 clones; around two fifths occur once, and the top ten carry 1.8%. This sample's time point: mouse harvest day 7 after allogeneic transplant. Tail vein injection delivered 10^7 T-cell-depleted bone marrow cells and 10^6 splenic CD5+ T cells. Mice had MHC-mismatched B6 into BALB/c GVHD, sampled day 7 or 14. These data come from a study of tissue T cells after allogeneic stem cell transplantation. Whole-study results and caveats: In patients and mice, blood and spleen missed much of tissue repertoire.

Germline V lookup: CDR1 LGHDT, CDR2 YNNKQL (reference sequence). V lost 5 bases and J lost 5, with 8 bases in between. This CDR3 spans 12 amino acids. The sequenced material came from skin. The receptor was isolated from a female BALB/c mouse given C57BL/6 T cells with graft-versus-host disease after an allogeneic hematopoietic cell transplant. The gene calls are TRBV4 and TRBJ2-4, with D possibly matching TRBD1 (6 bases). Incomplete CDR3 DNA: TGTGCCAGCAGCCGGGACATAAACACCTTGTAC. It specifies CASSRDINTLY. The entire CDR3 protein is CASSRDINTLYF.